This T cell receptor (beta chain) appears in the sequencing data of a study of cytomegalovirus exposure and HLA in healthy donors listed by TCRdb under 2017. Context from the whole study: An earlier analysis of some 600 of the donors reported approximately 280 Gb of sequence data and 117 million unique TCR beta sequences obtained from about 200 million T cells. Roughly 300 gigabases of sequencing data and some 85 million unique TCR sequences were included in an early release covering about 600 HLA-typed donors. Among the roughly 400 genotyped donors, approximately 76% belonged to the genetic ancestry cluster associated with self-reported Caucasian donors. The aim of the study was to test whether cataloging public T cell receptors could identify signatures of past pathogen exposure. Using immunosequencing, the study profiled T cell repertoires from approximately 700 subjects and related those repertoires to cytomegalovirus serostatus. Besides the first cohort of approximately 710 subjects, a separate validation cohort made up of over 100 different subjects was used. The study combined high-throughput TCR immunosequencing, statistical association of individual TCRs with disease status, and machine learning to predict cytomegalovirus infection status. In a later analysis, previously published TCR beta repertoires from 666 donors were re-analyzed and high-resolution HLA genotyping was added so that TCR occurrence patterns could be studied. Rather than using new phenotypic data, the later analysis identified candidate immune exposures from TCR beta sequences and from how often those sequences occurred across donors. In an earlier analysis of roughly 540 of the donors, high-throughput TCR beta sequencing was used to judge whether each TCR beta V gene segment behaved as functional or pseudogenic. Alongside the repertoire data, information on donor age, sex, ethnicity and CMV serostatus was compiled. A later genetic analysis used genome-wide SNP genotypes for about 65% of the roughly 700 donors, treating that subset as a discovery cohort. All discovery cohort repertoires had been generated using a single sequencing platform. HLA typing included class I and class II loci at four-digit resolution. The number of typed donors differed by locus: about 620-640 for A, B, C, DRB1 and DQB1; some 500 for DQA1; 606 for DPA1; and about 450 for DPB1. A few DR-DQ haplotypes were treated as single units for association and clustering because of strong linkage in the cohort. Among around 400 genotyped donors of the cohort, an average of 235,054 unique TCR beta nucleotide sequences were sequenced per donor, roughly 18% of them non-productive. Findings and caveats that apply to the study as a whole: An association between a missense DCLRE1C variant and V-gene and J-gene trimming of TCR beta chains was found in a later genetic analysis and replicated in an independent cohort. The only immune exposure information available for the cohort was CMV serostatus. The cohort was sequenced for TCR beta chains only, and without alpha or paired-chain data the features that could be detected were limited. It was suggested by the authors that the approach could potentially be generalized to other disease states and immunological phenotypes. Several of the top co-occurrence clusters appeared to be linked to parvovirus B19, influenza, CMV and Epstein-Barr virus, according to a later analysis. In vitro tests confirmed that a few of the cytomegalovirus-associated TCR beta chains recognize cytomegalovirus antigens. The classifier was reported to diagnose cytomegalovirus status with high specificity and sensitivity in both the original cohort and the validation cohort. While some public TCRs were present in many individuals, most TCR sequences turned up only very rarely across donors. According to a later analysis, most CMV-associated TCR beta chains appeared to be HLA-restricted, and the HLA associations seemed to be driven largely by CMV exposure. A later analysis found that TCR association rates varied across HLA loci, with DRB1 alleles showing the most associated TCRs and HLA-C alleles the fewest. A further reported finding was that TCR beta sequences accurately predicted the HLA-A and HLA-B alleles for most subjects in the first cohort. Because HLA typing was unavailable for some donors at each locus, only the typed subset was used in association tests. Linkage disequilibrium might explain the correlated functional status among segregating V segments, but an unknown experimental factor could not be ruled out. Sequencing depth was assumed to be roughly uniform across donors in the presence/absence analyses, though that assumption may not hold. Specific HLA alleles were associated with 16,951 TCR beta sequences at a false discovery rate of 0.05 in a later analysis. In a later analysis, HLA-associated TCR beta chains were found to be more clonally expanded and to have lower generation probabilities than equally common non-associated chains. The 87-base-pair reads could not distinguish some IMGT-functional V segments, including TRBV6-2 and TRBV6-3, so those segments were excluded. According to a later genetic analysis, donors in an Asian-associated ancestry cluster had fewer N-insertions in productive TCRs than the approximately 670-donor mean. Because counts were too low, seventeen rarely observed V segments, including chromosome 9 orphons, were excluded from the earlier analysis of under 650 of the donors. The sequencing pipeline was judged likely to have produced a cluster of highly shared sequence variants as a technical artifact. A total of fewer than 200 TCR beta chains were listed by the study as associated with cytomegalovirus. When HLA alleles, especially DR and DQ, strongly co-occurred, TCR associations were difficult to assign to individual alleles. In an earlier analysis of 587 of the donors, most TCR beta V segments appeared in productive rearrangements about 90% or about 30% of the time, broadly matching IMGT annotations.

There are 16 amino acids in the CDR3, from cysteine to phenylalanine inclusive. The only DNA kept is the CDR3, 48 bases in frame from the first base. V loses 0 bases at its end and J loses 3 bases; junction bases beyond the gene matches: 6. Sequences ENHRY (CDR1) and SYGVKD (CDR2) are obtained from the germline V gene. Library prep was done by the immunoSEQ multiplex PCR assay. For the multiplex PCR, a mixture combining 60 forward primers for TCR Vbeta segments and 13 reverse primers for TCR Jbeta segments was used. The CDR3 region of rearranged TCR beta genes was amplified from genomic DNA with a multiplex PCR assay. On the Illumina HiSeq System, the amplified TCR beta libraries were sequenced as 87-base-pair reads. In the authors' own workflow: A later analysis tallied approximately 87 million unique TCR beta chains across the 550 to 850 repertoires, and about 12 million of those chains were shared by two or more donors. A nearest-neighbor algorithm error-corrected the raw reads and collapsed the reads into unique sequences, merging closely related sequences to remove PCR and sequencing errors. Alignment of CDR3 sequences to IMGT reference sequences was used to assign V, D and J gene segments. Each retained sequence needed at least a six-nucleotide match to both a V gene segment and a J gene segment. Rearrangements were called productive when the CDR3 lacked stop codons and stayed in frame with V and J; all others were non-productive. Following IMGT convention, CDR3 was defined as the stretch from the second conserved V-encoded cysteine up to the conserved J-encoded phenylalanine. In an earlier analysis of around 570 of the donors, sequences lacking an unambiguous match to a single V gene segment were excluded. An earlier analysis of a few hundred of the donors classified V segments as functional when productive rearrangements were above 56.7% and as segregating when the standard deviation between donors was above 5%. A statistical classification framework was built to diagnose cytomegalovirus status from the catalog of TCR beta chain sequences. In a later analysis, V and J genes were assigned by comparing TCR nucleotide sequences against IMGT/GENE-DB human TR gene sequences. In a later analysis, CDR3 sequences and most-parsimonious VDJ recombination scenarios were assigned using the TCRdist pipeline. In a later analysis, every TCR beta chain was defined by the combination of its CDR3 amino acid sequence and its V-gene family, and reads without a unique V-gene family were dropped. In a later analysis, fewer than 650 highly shared, low-generation-probability nucleotide sequences were removed to address suspected cross-contamination and a sequencing artifact. For each public chain, a later analysis derived a clonal expansion index from normalized ranks of inferred template counts within each repertoire. A later analysis computed generation probabilities with a VDJ recombination model fitted to out-of-frame rearrangements, and checked the results against IGoR. A later analysis scored TCR-TCR, TCR-HLA and TCR-CMV co-occurrence with hypergeometric tests, applying a repertoire-size bias correction to TCR pairs. False discovery rates were estimated in a later analysis by permuting HLA or CMV assignments 20 times. In a later analysis, co-occurring TCRs were grouped using DBSCAN, and TCRdist sequence similarity was added for clustering within HLA-allele-positive subsets. For co-occurrence clustering, repertoires with fewer than 30,000 or more than 120,000 public chains were excluded, along with four to six repertoires with anomalous nucleotide sharing. This is the immuneACCESS table as TCRdb keeps it, with only in-frame sequences that have V and J called. A part of the clones is gone; compared with another copy, unresolved V genes explain less than half, and the rest is unexplained. D and trimming come from the DNA, and the V and J calls and clone size come from that table. The sample's table covers roughly 120,000 clones. Around 7% of the sample comes from the top ten.

Worth noting for this clone: Its antigen remains undetermined.

The cohort consisted of fewer than 700 healthy bone marrow donors. Cohort members were all nominally healthy when sampled, although unrecorded immune exposures were likely present. The donor was CMV seropositive and was included in the group of approximately 300 seropositive cohort members. Every donor gave a peripheral blood sample, and the peripheral blood mononuclear cells from that sample were used for TCR beta sequencing. The Qiagen DNeasy Blood Extraction Kit was used to extract genomic DNA from the blood cell samples. This chain joins TRBV10-3 to TRBJ2-7; 9 of the junction bases match TRBD2. This TCR was recovered from a man aged 35-49 years in good health and CMV-seropositive. The sequencing sample was made of PBMCs. In nucleotides, the sequence is TGTGCCATCAGTGAGTCGTCTATAGCGGGAGACTACGAGCAGTACTTC. It specifies CAISESSIAGDYEQYF.